Sequencing of this TCR beta chain was carried out in a study of T-cell memory formation after mild COVID-19. The overall study: Largely donor-specific sequence clusters came from a couple of donors.

This clonotype was seen more than once but under ten times. The germline gives CDR1 LNHNV, CDR2 YYDKDF (reference sequence). V lost 2 bases and J lost 5, with 15 bases in between. This CDR3 contains 15 residues. MiXCR, applied by TCRdb to the 5' RACE reads, yields one record per CDR3 protein. The table records roughly 450,000 distinct CDR3 sequences, roughly 18% of them present only once. This rearrangement joins TRBV15 to TRBJ1-2, with TRBD1 as a possible D gene (5 bases). The specimen was PBMCs or a T cell subset sorted from them (not recorded which). This clonotype originated in an adult woman who had mild COVID-19 (a few samples of this study predate the infection). Cell type and time point are not known. CDR3 protein: CATSRNTGDGYGYTF. The CDR3 coding sequence is TGTGCCACCAGCAGAAACACTGGGGACGGGTATGGCTACACCTTC.